Presented here are 30 T cell receptor beta chains from one specimen sequenced in a study of cytotoxic CD8 clonotypes in ibrutinib-treated CLL. TCRdb's table, derived via immunoSEQ multiplex PCR, lists solely in-frame clones and lacks some. In the table there are over 70,000 clones, just over 85% of which are singletons. Sequenced here: PBMCs, sampled before ibrutinib treatment. These receptors were collected from a human donor with chronic lymphocytic leukemia.

This clone was detected only once. This chain joins TRBV5-8 and TRBJ2-7; 7 positions match TRBD2. Losses at the gene ends were 4 bases for V and 4 bases for J; bases not matched to a gene: 11. The length of the CDR3 is 15 residues. Per the germline V gene, CDR1 is SGHTS and CDR2 is YDEGEE. The CDR3 nucleotides are TGTGCCAGCAGCCCCCTTCGCGGGAGAGGGTACGAGCAGTACTTC. It translates to CASSPLRGRGYEQYF.

The chain employs TRBV19 and TRBJ1-5, with TRBD1 matching 8 bases. Germline V lookup: CDR1 LNHDA, CDR2 SQIVND (reference sequence). There are 14 residues in the CDR3. V shed 6 bases and J 3 bases; nucleotides not matched to a gene: 4. Here the CDR3 DNA reads TGTGCCAGTAGCCCGGACAGGGACAATCAGCCCCAGCATTTT. Protein product: CASSPDRDNQPQHF.

The chain combines TRBV6-4 with TRBJ1-2; D gene ambiguous. The CDR3 is 15 amino acids. Germline V gene sequence: CDR1 MRHNA, CDR2 SNTAGT. The V end lost 3 bases, the J end lost 0 bases, and 11 bases lay between the germline ends. The CDR3 reads CASSEQAGSNYGYTF. The CDR3 DNA sequence: TGTGCCAGCAGTGAGCAGGCAGGCTCTAACTATGGCTACACCTTC.

V and J are TRBV5-6 and TRBJ1-5, with 11 bases fitting TRBD1. J gave up 5 bases and V 4 bases, and 8 bases lay outside the gene matches. Per germline, CDR1 SGHDT and CDR2 YYEEEE. This CDR3 region has 16 residues. The CDR3 DNA reads as TGTGCCAGCAGCGCAGGACAGGGGGCGAAATATCAGCCCCAGCATTTT. Its translation is CASSAGQGAKYQPQHF.

The V and J genes are TRBV27 and TRBJ2-7; 13 nucleotides line up with TRBD2. The V and J ends lost 11 bases and 1 base, in that order; junction bases with no gene match: 5. The CDR3 sequence is 14 residues long. The V gene's germline CDR1 is MNHEY and CDR2 SMNVEV (reference sequence). The CDR3 region is CASGTSGISYEQYF. CDR3 bases: TGTGCCTCAGGGACTAGCGGGATATCCTACGAGCAGTACTTC.

CDR3: CASSQSWSYNEQFF. The DNA for the CDR3 is TGCGCCAGCAGTCAATCGTGGAGTTACAATGAGCAGTTCTTC. V and J are TRBV23-1 and TRBJ2-1; D is ambiguous. TRBV23-1 is classed as an ORF, of uncertain function. Trimming stripped 0 bases from V and 4 bases from J, with 7 bases between. This CDR3 comprises 14 residues.

This clone was detected a few times. Other DNA sequences within the sample encode an identical CDR3. CDR3 nucleotide sequence: TGTGCCAGCAGTGATCGTTGGGATCAGCCCCAGCATTTT. Translated, it gives CASSDRWDQPQHF. The J gene is TRBJ1-5, the V gene TRBV6-1, with unresolved D. The CDR3 has 13 amino acids. Germline CDR1 is MNHNS and CDR2 is SASEGT. Trimming cost V 3 bases and J 5 bases, with 8 bases left between them.

The chain employs TRBV5-6 and TRBJ2-5; D uncertain. The CDR3 spans 15 residues. V was trimmed by 3 bases and J by 5 bases, leaving 17 bases between them. Germline V CDR1 and CDR2: SGHDT, YYEEEE. For the CDR3, the DNA is TGTGCCAGCAGCTATAAATGGAAGGGATTGGAGACCCAGTACTTC. Translated, it gives CASSYKWKGLETQYF.

Here the CDR3 reads CSVAGTGVYNEQFF. The CDR3, as DNA: TGCAGCGTAGCCGGGACAGGGGTATACAATGAGCAGTTCTTC. The J gene is TRBJ2-1, the V gene TRBV29-1, with TRBD1 matching over 10 bases. The CDR3 runs 14 residues. Germline CDR1 reads SQVTM; CDR2 reads ANQGSEA. V was pared by 6 bases and J by 4 bases, with 6 bases of the junction left unmatched.

The chain couples TRBV5-1 to TRBJ1-1, with 9 bases matching TRBD1. The CDR3 sequence is 18 residues long. Unmatched junction bases numbered 16, after V lost 3 bases and J lost 4 bases. CDR1 and CDR2 (germline): SGHRS, YFSETQ. For the CDR3, the DNA is TGCGCCAGCAGCTCCGGGACAGGGTACGGTTTTGCAGGCACTGAAGCTTTCTTT. Protein sequence: CASSSGTGYGFAGTEAFF.

The rearrangement links TRBV28 to TRBJ1-1; no clear D gene. Germline V gene lookup returns CDR1 MDHEN and CDR2 SYDVKM. This CDR3 comprises 12 residues. Trimming shortened V by 1 base and J by 11 bases, and 11 bases separated the two germline ends. CDR3 sequence reads: CASSLFERGAFF. CDR3 nucleotide sequence: TGTGCCAGCAGTTTATTCGAAAGAGGGGCTTTCTTT.

The chain is built from TRBV10-1 and TRBJ2-3; 7 bases align to TRBD2. Trimming at V came to 5 bases and at J to 2 bases, leaving 10 bases not matched to a gene. This CDR3 has 16 amino acids. Germline CDR1 WNHNN, CDR2 SYGVQD (reference sequence). CDR3 amino acids: CASSSLAVSTTDTQYF. CDR3 DNA sequence: TGCGCCAGCAGTTCTCTAGCGGTCTCCACCACAGATACGCAGTATTTT.

The V and J genes are TRBV6-1 and TRBJ2-7; the D is unclear. The CDR3 has 16 residues. V was clipped by 2 bases and J by 1 base, with 15 bases between them. Germline V lookup: CDR1 MNHNS, CDR2 SASEGT. CDR3 residues: CASSERFRVGSYEQYF. In DNA, the CDR3 is TGTGCCAGCAGTGAACGGTTTAGGGTGGGTTCCTACGAGCAGTACTTC.

The chain carries TRBV2 and TRBJ1-2; no definite D call. The CDR3 is made up of 13 amino acids. The germline V gene has CDR1 SNHLY and CDR2 FYNNEI. The ends were cut back, 5 bases at V and 2 bases at J, with 9 bases in the middle. As DNA, the CDR3 is TGTGCCAGCAGTTACAAGGAGAACTATGGCTACACCTTC. Amino acids: CASSYKENYGYTF.

V usage is TRBV19 and J usage is TRBJ2-7, with D perhaps assigned TRBD1 or TRBD2 (5 bases each). Per the germline V gene, CDR1 is LNHDA and CDR2 is SQIVND (reference sequence). This CDR3 has 14 residues. The V end lost 6 bases, the J end lost 7 bases, and 19 bases lay between the germline ends. Here the CDR3 DNA reads TGTGCCAGTAGAATGAAGGAGTGGGGCGGGGAGCAGTACTTC. It codes for CASRMKEWGGEQYF.

The chain links TRBV7-3 to TRBJ2-1; D uncertain. There are 13 residues in the CDR3. Deletions cut 6 bases from V and 4 bases from J, with 10 bases between. Germline V gene sequence: CDR1 SGHTA, CDR2 FQGTGA. The CDR3 is CASRLDRYNEQFF. As DNA, the CDR3 is TGTGCCAGCAGATTGGACCGGTACAATGAGCAGTTCTTC.

The gene calls are TRBV25-1 and TRBJ2-2, with D possibly matching TRBD1 (5 bases). The CDR3 runs to 17 residues. Deletions cut 7 bases from V and 5 bases from J, with 23 bases between. In germline, CDR1 is MGHDK, CDR2 SYGVNS. This CDR3 is CASTPQGLAPFTGELFF. The CDR3 DNA reads TGTGCCAGCACCCCGCAGGGTTTAGCCCCATTTACCGGGGAGCTGTTTTTT.

V usage is TRBV2 and J usage is TRBJ2-5; D is undetermined. Trimming left V 8 bases short and J 5 bases short, with 12 bases between. Germline CDR1 reads SNHLY; CDR2 reads FYNNEI. CDR3 length: 12 amino acids. The CDR3 DNA sequence: TGTGCCAGCGCCTGGAACGGGGAGACCCAGTACTTC. Translating gives CASAWNGETQYF.

The V and J genes are TRBV7-2 and TRBJ1-2; 7 bases match TRBD1. The CDR3 length is 15 residues. Looked up from germline, CDR1 is SGHTA and CDR2 is FQGNSA. J gave up 2 bases and V 4 bases, and 7 bases lay outside the gene matches. CDR3 residues: CASSSPTGKNYGYTF. CDR3 nucleotides: TGTGCCAGCAGCTCCCCGACAGGGAAGAACTATGGCTACACCTTC.

The V gene is TRBV7-9, the J gene TRBJ1-2; D call uncertain. Germline V gene data show CDR1 as SEHNR and CDR2 as FQNEAQ (reference sequence). The ends were cut back, 5 bases at V and 5 bases at J, with 18 bases in the middle. The CDR3 loop spans 15 amino acids. The CDR3 DNA reads TGTGCCAGCAGCCCCCCGAGAGGAGACATTTATGGCTACACCTTC. Amino acid sequence: CASSPPRGDIYGYTF.

The rearrangement uses TRBV4-2 and TRBJ2-7, with 11 bases matching TRBD2. The CDR3 extends over 15 amino acids. Germline assignment: CDR1 LGHNA and CDR2 YNFKEQ. V dropped 0 bases and J dropped 7; count of bases not matched to a gene: 5. The DNA of the CDR3 is TGTGCCAGCAGCCAAGAACTAGCGGGAGCTAAGGAGCAGTACTTC. It encodes CASSQELAGAKEQYF.

In this sample, this clone turned up a few times. The chain links TRBV4-1 to TRBJ1-4, with D possibly TRBD1 on 5 matching bases. V shed 6 bases and J shed 8 bases, with 16 bases lying between them. This CDR3 spans 14 amino acids. In germline, CDR1 is MGHRA, CDR2 YSYEKL. CDR3 in amino acids: CASRRGVGGEKLFF. The CDR3 bases are TGCGCCAGCAGGCGAGGGGTCGGGGGGGAAAAACTGTTTTTT.

This sequence joins TRBV6-5 and TRBJ2-5; TRBD1 is a possible D gene (5 bases). Germline V lookup: CDR1 MNHEY, CDR2 SVGAGI. The CDR3 sequence is 13 residues long. V shed 5 bases and J shed 5 bases, with 12 bases lying between them. The CDR3 here is CASSQGFGETQYF. In DNA, the CDR3 is TGTGCCAGCAGTCAGGGTTTCGGGGAGACCCAGTACTTC.

V gene TRBV2 combines with J gene TRBJ2-7; TRBD2 is a possible D gene (5 bases). CDR1 and CDR2 from the germline V gene are SNHLY and FYNNEI. There are 15 residues in the CDR3. With 2 bases removed from V and 0 bases from J, the gap between germline ends came to 11 bases. The CDR3 sequence is CASSESGETSYEQYF. The CDR3 nucleotides are TGTGCCAGCAGTGAATCCGGGGAAACCTCCTACGAGCAGTACTTC.

This clone was found a few times. This chain joins TRBV7-8 and TRBJ1-1; D uncertain. V lost 3 bases, J lost 2 bases, and 7 bases lay in between. Germline values: CDR1 SGHVS, CDR2 FQNEAQ. The CDR3 extends over 13 amino acids. The CDR3: CASSFKGNTEAFF. As DNA, the CDR3 is TGTGCCAGCAGCTTTAAGGGAAACACTGAAGCTTTCTTT.

This clone was recorded once. The rearrangement uses TRBV15 and TRBJ2-1, with 10 bases lining up with TRBD2. The germline gives CDR1 LNHNV, CDR2 YYDKDF (reference sequence). The CDR3 sequence is 15 residues long. With 8 bases clipped from V and 7 bases from J, the junction kept 11 bases outside the gene matches. CDR3 in amino acids: CATGPSGRIWNEQFF. The CDR3 DNA reads as TGTGCCACCGGCCCTAGCGGGAGAATCTGGAATGAGCAGTTCTTC.

The rearrangement joins TRBV19 to TRBJ2-1; TRBD2 matches 15 bases. Unmatched junction bases numbered 17, after V lost 10 bases and J lost 7 bases. The CDR3 has 18 residues. CDR1 is LNHDA and CDR2 is SQIVND in the germline V gene (reference sequence). CDR3 in DNA: TGTGCCACTAAGACCCGGACTAGCGGGAGGGCGAGGGCGAATGAGCAGTTCTTC. Translated, it gives CATKTRTSGRARANEQFF.

V and J are TRBV7-2 and TRBJ1-2; D is perhaps TRBD1 (6 bases). Per the germline V gene, CDR1 is SGHTA and CDR2 is FQGNSA. The ends were cut back, 0 bases at V and 6 bases at J, with 14 bases in the middle. This CDR3 comprises 15 residues. The CDR3 loop reads CASSLAYRDMNGYTF. CDR3 coding DNA: TGTGCCAGCAGCTTAGCGTACCGGGACATGAATGGCTACACCTTC.

The chain employs TRBV5-4 and TRBJ1-2, with 7 bases fitting TRBD1. The CDR3 loop spans 13 amino acids. The germline V gene encodes CDR1 SGHNT and CDR2 YYREEE (reference sequence). J lost 9 bases, V lost 4 bases, and 9 bases had no gene match. CDR3 sequence (DNA): TGTGCCAGCAGCGATAGGGGGCGATTTAGCTACACCTTC. It yields the protein CASSDRGRFSYTF.

This chain uses TRBV7-2 with TRBJ1-2; 7 bases fit TRBD1. The CDR3 runs 14 residues. Per the germline V gene, CDR1 is SGHTA and CDR2 is FQGNSA. J was trimmed by 5 bases and V by 5 bases; bases with no gene match: 8. CDR3 protein: CASSLKGTDYGYTF. CDR3 nucleotides: TGTGCCAGCAGCCTTAAGGGGACAGATTATGGCTACACCTTC.